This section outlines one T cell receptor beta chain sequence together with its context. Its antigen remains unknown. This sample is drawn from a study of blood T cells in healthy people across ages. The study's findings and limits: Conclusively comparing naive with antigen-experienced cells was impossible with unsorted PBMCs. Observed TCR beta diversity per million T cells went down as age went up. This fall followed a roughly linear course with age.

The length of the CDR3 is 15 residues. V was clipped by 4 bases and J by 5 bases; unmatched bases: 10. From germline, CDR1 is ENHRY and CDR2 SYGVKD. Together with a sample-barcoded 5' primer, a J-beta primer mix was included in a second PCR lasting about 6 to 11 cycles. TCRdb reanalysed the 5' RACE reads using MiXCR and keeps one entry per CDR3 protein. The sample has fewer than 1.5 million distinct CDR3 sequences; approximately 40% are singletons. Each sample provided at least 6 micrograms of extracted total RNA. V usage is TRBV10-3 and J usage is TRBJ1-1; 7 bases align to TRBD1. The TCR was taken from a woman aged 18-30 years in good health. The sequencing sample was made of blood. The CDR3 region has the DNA TGTGCCATCAGTGCCCTCCAGGGGGTAGGAACTGAAGCTTTCTTT. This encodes CAISALQGVGTEAFF.